Listed here are 13 T cell receptor beta chains from one sample, sequenced in a study of shared clonotypes between healthy human individuals. Sequencing used immunoSEQ multiplex PCR; TCRdb keeps in-frame clones, though not all of them. The sample lists more than 2 million clones, approximately 94% seen once, with over 0.1% in the top ten. Sample: naive CD4+ T cells sorted from blood. Regarding subset: CD45RA+ positively selected. All receptors derive from a man between 18 and 35 years old in good health.

The rearrangement joins TRBV7-9 to TRBJ2-3; D is possibly TRBD2 (5 bases). The ends were cut back, 5 bases at V and 3 bases at J, with 12 bases in the middle. The CDR3 has 14 residues. Germline CDR1 and CDR2: SEHNR and FQNEAQ (reference sequence). The chain's CDR3 is CASSPEGPTDTQYF. CDR3 in DNA: TGTGCCAGCAGCCCAGAGGGCCCAACAGATACGCAGTATTTT.

J is TRBJ2-5 and V is TRBV30, with D possibly matching TRBD2 (6 bases). With 2 bases removed from V and 5 bases from J, the gap between germline ends came to 18 bases. This CDR3 is 15 amino acids long. Germline V gene data show CDR1 as GTSNPN and CDR2 as SVGIG (reference sequence). DNA of the CDR3: TGTGCCTGGAGTTTCAGAGGACTACCACATGAGACCCAGTACTTC. The encoded protein is CAWSFRGLPHETQYF.

The gene calls are TRBV30 and TRBJ1-5, with TRBD1 matching over 12 bases. This CDR3 comprises 16 residues. Per germline, CDR1 GTSNPN and CDR2 SVGIG (reference sequence). Germline trimming cut 2 bases from V and 4 bases from J; bases unmatched to any gene: 6. Written as DNA, the CDR3 is TGTGCCTGGAGTCGGGGACAGGGGGCTTGGAATCAGCCCCAGCATTTT. Translating it yields CAWSRGQGAWNQPQHF.

The rearrangement joins TRBV15 to TRBJ1-2; no reliable D call. V was trimmed by 1 base and J by 4 bases, leaving 13 bases between them. This CDR3 spans 15 amino acids. CDR1 and CDR2 (germline): LNHNV, YYDKDF (reference sequence). The CDR3 loop is CATSRAVAGSYGYTF. The CDR3 region has the DNA TGTGCCACCAGCAGAGCCGTTGCTGGTTCCTATGGCTACACCTTC.

The chain employs TRBV6-1 and TRBJ2-4; TRBD1 aligns across 8 bases. The CDR3 has 16 amino acids. Germline loops: CDR1 MNHNS, CDR2 SASEGT. The junction had 1 base not matched to a gene; V was cut back by 0 bases and J by 0 bases. CDR3 sequence: CASSEAGQVAKNIQYF. The CDR3 coding sequence is TGTGCCAGCAGTGAAGCGGGACAGGTAGCCAAAAACATTCAGTACTTC.

V usage is TRBV7-8 and J usage is TRBJ2-7; D is possibly TRBD2 (5 bases). The CDR3 consists of 13 residues. Germline CDR1 SGHVS, CDR2 FQNEAQ. The V and J ends lost 3 bases and 5 bases respectively, with 11 bases between them. CDR3 sequence reads: CASSFGVLDEQYF. CDR3 nucleotide sequence: TGTGCCAGCAGCTTCGGGGTGCTGGACGAGCAGTACTTC.

V usage is TRBV12-5 and J usage is TRBJ2-5; D is undetermined. The length of the CDR3 is 14 residues. Germline V CDR1 and CDR2: LGHNT, FRNRAP. V was cut by 0 bases and J by 1 base, with 6 bases left in between. DNA for the CDR3: TGTGCTAGTGGTTTGGTACCTGTCCAAGAGACCCAGTACTTC. Translating gives CASGLVPVQETQYF.

The V call is TRBV6-5, the J call TRBJ2-7; 8 bases align to TRBD2. Germline CDR1 reads MNHEY; CDR2 reads SVGAGI. With V trimmed by 1 base and J by 5 bases, 7 bases remained unmatched. The CDR3 runs 15 residues. The CDR3 reads CASSYLAGGSNEQYF. In nucleotides, the CDR3 is TGTGCCAGCAGTTACTTGGCGGGGGGCTCGAACGAGCAGTACTTC.

The gene calls are TRBV10-1 and TRBJ2-1, with 11 bases lining up with TRBD2. V lost 4 bases, J lost 4 bases, and 6 bases stayed unmatched. CDR1 WNHNN and CDR2 SYGVQD come from the germline V gene (reference sequence). This CDR3 spans 16 amino acids. CDR3 sequence (DNA): TGCGCCAGCAGTGTAGGGACTAGCGGAGCATACAATGAGCAGTTCTTC. Protein sequence: CASSVGTSGAYNEQFF.

The chain recombines TRBV5-1 with TRBJ1-2; the match to TRBD1 covers 7 bases. Germline loops: CDR1 SGHRS, CDR2 YFSETQ. This CDR3 is 14 amino acids long. The trim removed 0 bases at V and 8 bases at J, leaving 7 bases unmatched. The CDR3 coding sequence is TGCGCCAGCAGCTTGGGTCGACAGGGCGAAGGCTACACCTTC. As protein: CASSLGRQGEGYTF.

In its sample, this clone was seen once. The chain employs TRBV2 and TRBJ1-2; no clear D. Per germline, CDR1 SNHLY and CDR2 FYNNEI. Deletions cut 6 bases from V and 0 bases from J, with 5 bases between. CDR3 size: 12 residues. The CDR3 DNA sequence: TGTGCCAGCAGCCCGACTAACTATGGCTACACCTTC. Protein: CASSPTNYGYTF.

For this clone: At one end, the junction sequence differs from germline, possibly due to a read error. The chain couples TRBV11-3 to TRBJ2-7; 8 bases map to TRBD1. Germline loops: CDR1 SGHNT, CDR2 YENEEA. The CDR3 length is 15 residues. The CDR3 is CASSLEAGGSHEQYF. The CDR3 DNA follows: TGTGCCAGCAGCTTAGAGGCAGGGGGCTCCCACGAGCAGTACTTC.

The rearrangement joins TRBV10-3 to TRBJ2-3, with D maybe TRBD1 (5 bases). Trimming took 0 bases from V and 3 from J, leaving 13 bases between them. The CDR3 runs 16 residues. Germline CDR1 ENHRY, CDR2 SYGVKD. CDR3 bases: TGTGCCATCAGTGAGTCTTGGGGCCTATCGACAGATACGCAGTATTTT. It encodes CAISESWGLSTDTQYF.